The 26 T cell receptor beta chains in this list originate from one sample, sequenced in a study of CD8 T cells in ankylosing spondylitis. No cognate antigen is known for these TCRs. The study, taken as a whole, reports: Characteristic, it appeared, of ankylosing spondylitis blood was a TCR beta motif of roughly eight highly homologous variants.

TCRdb itself ran the 5' RACE reads through MiXCR, one entry per CDR3 protein. The sample has 670,000 or so distinct CDR3 sequences, under 20% seen once. Sequenced material: blood, either unsorted or a sorted T cell fraction (not recorded which). The receptors shown here come from a male donor with ankylosing spondylitis.

The chain couples TRBV7-8 to TRBJ2-5; either TRBD1 or TRBD2 may fit D (5 bases each). This CDR3 is built from 14 residues. Looked up from germline, CDR1 is SGHVS and CDR2 is FQNEAQ. V lost 2 bases, J lost 5 bases, and 12 bases lay in between. The CDR3: CASSLLDGTETQYF. For the CDR3, the DNA is TGTGCCAGCAGCTTACTGGATGGGACGGAGACCCAGTACTTC.

This clonotype was picked up a small number of times. The chain joins TRBV12-3 or TRBV12-4 to TRBJ2-2; TRBD1 aligns across 10 bases. Germline trimming cut 7 bases from V and 4 bases from J; bases unmatched to any gene: 15. This CDR3 region has 18 residues. The CDR3 DNA reads TGTGCCAGCACCTCCCGACAGGGGGCGATTCGGGTCACCGGGGAGCTGTTTTTT. This translates into CASTSRQGAIRVTGELFF.

On this clonotype: Germline is not matched at one junction end, which may reflect a read error. The J gene is TRBJ1-5, the V gene TRBV20-1; D remains ambiguous. CDR3 size: 13 residues. The germline CDR1 and CDR2 sequences are DFQATT and SNEGSKA (reference sequence). As DNA, the CDR3 is TGCAGTGCGAGAGGTTCCCGCAATCAGCCCCAGCATTTT. As protein: CSARGSRNQPQHF.

The chain links TRBV7-9 to TRBJ2-7; 7 nucleotides agree with TRBD1. CDR3 size: 15 residues. Germline lookup yields CDR1 SEHNR and CDR2 FQNEAQ (reference sequence). Trimming took 5 bases from V and 2 from J; bases not matched to a gene: 9. As DNA, the CDR3 is TGTGCCAGCAGCCGAGGACAGGCTCTCACCTACGAGCAGTACTTC. This encodes CASSRGQALTYEQYF.

The rearrangement uses TRBV12-5 and TRBJ2-3; 8 bases match TRBD2. The CDR3 runs 14 residues. V gave up 6 bases and J gave up 6 bases; unmatched junction bases: 8. Looked up from germline, CDR1 is LGHNT and CDR2 is FRNRAP. CDR3 region: CASGPSGGTDTQYF. In DNA, the CDR3 is TGTGCTAGTGGCCCGTCGGGGGGGACCGATACGCAGTATTTT.

This clonotype was detected only a few times. CDR3 protein: CASSLSQSNYGYTF. CDR3 DNA sequence: TGTGCCAGCAGCTTATCTCAGAGTAACTATGGCTACACCTTC. The chain has TRBV7-9 and TRBJ1-2; D remains unclear. Germline values: CDR1 SEHNR, CDR2 FQNEAQ (reference sequence). V gave up 2 bases and J gave up 1 base, with 8 bases separating them. The CDR3 is 14 residues long.

This clonotype was counted only a few times. This chain uses TRBV20-1 with TRBJ2-5; D is perhaps TRBD1 (6 bases). Germline V gene lookup returns CDR1 DFQATT and CDR2 SNEGSKA (reference sequence). The CDR3 spans 12 residues. Trimming pared 4 bases from V and 5 bases from J, leaving 11 bases between. The CDR3: CSATDSRETQYF. CDR3 in DNA: TGCAGTGCTACGGACAGTAGGGAGACCCAGTACTTC.

This clonotype occurred many times. This chain connects TRBV20-1 to TRBJ2-1, with D hard to call. CDR1 is DFQATT, CDR2 SNEGSKA, per germline (reference sequence). V lost 4 bases to trimming and J lost 0 bases, with 16 bases between them. CDR3 length equals 16 residues. In DNA form, the CDR3 reads TGCAGTGCTACATCAACCGGGCCAAGCTCCTACAATGAGCAGTTCTTC. Amino acid sequence: CSATSTGPSSYNEQFF.

V and J are TRBV20-1 and TRBJ2-7, with 7 bases matching TRBD2. The germline gives CDR1 DFQATT, CDR2 SNEGSKA (reference sequence). CDR3 length: 14 amino acids. CDR3 protein: CTPAGGSGLYEQYF. CDR3 nucleotides: TGCACCCCGGCGGGCGGGAGCGGGTTGTACGAGCAGTACTTC.

This clonotype occurred a few times. This rearrangement joins TRBV10-3 to TRBJ2-2; D might be TRBD2 (7 bases). Deletions cut 10 bases from V and 5 bases from J, with 17 bases between. Per the germline V gene, CDR1 is ENHRY and CDR2 is SYGVKD. The CDR3 consists of 14 residues. The CDR3 loop is CATGGLGGTGELFF. The CDR3 coding sequence is TGTGCCACCGGCGGACTAGGGGGGACCGGGGAGCTGTTTTTT.

V gene TRBV12-5 combines with J gene TRBJ2-7, with unresolved D. This CDR3 comprises 15 residues. The germline V gene encodes CDR1 LGHNT and CDR2 FRNRAP. Trimming stripped 5 bases from V and 4 bases from J, with 18 bases between. CDR3 DNA: TGTGCTAGTGGTCCCTCTTGGCCCGAGCGATACGAGCAGTACTTC. Residues: CASGPSWPERYEQYF. Filled out from reference TRBV12-5 and TRBJ2-7, the complete variable domain reads DARVTQTPRHKVTEMGQEVTMRCQPILGHNTVFWYRQTMMQGLELLAYFRNRAPLDDSGMPKDRFSAEMPDATLATLKIQPSEPRDSAVYFCASGPSWPERYEQYFGPGTRLTVT.

This clonotype was counted ten times or more. The V call is TRBV12-3 or TRBV12-4, the J call TRBJ2-3; a possible D gene is TRBD1 (5 bases). V lost 3 bases, J lost 4 bases, and 8 bases lay in between. This CDR3 spans 13 amino acids. CDR3 region: CASSFGAADTQYF. CDR3 in DNA: TGTGCCAGCAGTTTTGGGGCGGCAGATACGCAGTATTTT.

This clonotype was detected many times. V usage is TRBV28 and J usage is TRBJ2-1; 7 bases align to TRBD1. With 4 bases clipped from V and 2 bases from J, the junction kept 14 bases outside the gene matches. There are 18 residues in the CDR3. From germline, CDR1 is MDHEN and CDR2 SYDVKM. The CDR3 reads CASSSRISRQGPYNEQFF. The DNA of the CDR3 is TGTGCCAGCAGTTCACGCATCTCTAGACAGGGACCCTACAATGAGCAGTTCTTC. Filled out from reference TRBV28 and TRBJ2-1, the complete variable domain reads DVKVTQSSRYLVKRTGEKVFLECVQDMDHENMFWYRQDPGLGLRLIYFSYDVKMKEKGDIPEGYSVSREKKERFSLILESASTNQTSMYLCASSSRISRQGPYNEQFFGPGTRLTVL.

The chain joins TRBV6-2 or TRBV6-3 to TRBJ2-1, with a possible D match to TRBD2 (5 bases). Germline V gives CDR1 MNHEY, CDR2 SVGEGT. There are 16 residues in the CDR3. Trimming left V 5 bases short and J 8 bases short, with 22 bases between. CDR3 in DNA: TGTGCCAGCAGTCCCTGGACTGGATCAACCGGAGATGAGCAGTTCTTC. The encoded protein is CASSPWTGSTGDEQFF.

V usage is TRBV20-1 and J usage is TRBJ2-7; 7 bases are shared with TRBD2. Trimming at V came to 4 bases and at J to 3 bases, leaving 9 bases not matched to a gene. Germline V CDR1 and CDR2: DFQATT, SNEGSKA (reference sequence). The length of the CDR3 is 14 residues. CDR3 loop: CSAIPSGKFYEQYF. CDR3 bases: TGCAGTGCTATCCCTAGCGGAAAATTCTACGAGCAGTACTTC.

The chain carries TRBV4-3 and TRBJ1-2; D might be TRBD1 (5 bases). Germline V CDR1 and CDR2: LGHNA, YSLEER. V was trimmed by 0 bases and J by 4 bases, leaving 12 bases between them. CDR3 length equals 15 residues. The CDR3 bases are TGCGCCAGCAGCCAAGATTACGGGCAGGGCTATGGCTACACCTTC. Its translation: CASSQDYGQGYGYTF.

The genes are TRBV18 and TRBJ1-2; D is perhaps TRBD1 (5 bases). Germline loops: CDR1 KGHSH, CDR2 LQKENI. Trimming shortened V by 3 bases and J by 0 bases, and 11 bases separated the two germline ends. The CDR3 totals 15 residues. The CDR3 is CASSPPQTANYGYTF. The DNA for the CDR3 is TGTGCCAGCTCACCGCCACAGACAGCTAACTATGGCTACACCTTC. Full variable domain (rest looked up from reference TRBV18 and TRBJ1-2): NAGVMQNPRHLVRRRGQEARLRCSPMKGHSHVYWYRQLPEEGLKFMVYLQKENIIDESGMPKERFSAEFPKEGPSILRIQQVVRGDSAAYFCASSPPQTANYGYTFGSGTRLTVV.

CDR3 protein: CASSLQVGQSGEQYF. In nucleotides, the CDR3 is TGTGCCAGTAGCCTCCAGGTGGGGCAGTCAGGCGAGCAGTACTTC. V usage is TRBV19 and J usage is TRBJ2-7; weak D call: TRBD1 (5 bases). V was clipped by 6 bases and J by 6 bases, with 21 bases between them. CDR1 is LNHDA and CDR2 is SQIVND in the germline V gene (reference sequence). The CDR3 totals 15 residues.

J is TRBJ2-1 and V is TRBV7-3; 9 nucleotides match TRBD2. The germline V gene has CDR1 SGHTA and CDR2 FQGTGA. J gave up 6 bases and V 5 bases, and 8 bases lay outside the gene matches. The CDR3 has 15 residues. As DNA, the CDR3 is TGTGCCAGCAGCCCCCTAGCGGGACGATCCAATGAGCAGTTCTTC. Protein: CASSPLAGRSNEQFF. Complete variable domain (other parts from reference TRBV7-3 and TRBJ2-1): GAGVSQTPSNKVTEKGKYVELRCDPISGHTALYWYRQSLGQGPEFLIYFQGTGAADDSGLPNDRFFAVRPEGSVSTLKIQRTERGDSAVYLCASSPLAGRSNEQFFGPGTRLTVL.

In this sample, this clonotype turned up a few times. V usage is TRBV3-1 and J usage is TRBJ1-2; D ambiguous. V lost 4 bases to trimming and J lost 5 bases, with 17 bases between them. CDR1 is LGHDT and CDR2 is YNNKEL in the germline V gene (reference sequence). CDR3 length: 15 residues. DNA of the CDR3: TGTGCCAGCAGCCCGGGATTTGGAGGGTGGTATGGCTACACCTTC. It codes for CASSPGFGGWYGYTF.

The chain uses TRBV20-1 and TRBJ1-4, with a weak D call TRBD1 (5 bases). CDR3 size: 17 residues. Germline V gene data show CDR1 as DFQATT and CDR2 as SNEGSKA (reference sequence). With 0 bases removed from V and 4 bases from J, the gap between germline ends came to 18 bases. The CDR3 reads CSARDWAGPQGNEKLFF. CDR3 DNA sequence: TGCAGTGCTAGAGATTGGGCAGGTCCGCAGGGTAATGAAAAACTGTTTTTT.

This clonotype was detected many times. The V and J genes are TRBV20-1 and TRBJ2-3; 10 nucleotides agree with TRBD2. Germline lookup yields CDR1 DFQATT and CDR2 SNEGSKA (reference sequence). V lost 1 base, J lost 0 bases, and 4 bases stayed unmatched. This CDR3 contains 16 residues. The CDR3 DNA reads TGCAGTGCTAGAGGCCTGACTAGCGGGAGCACAGATACGCAGTATTTT. It is translated as CSARGLTSGSTDTQYF.

This clonotype was seen a handful of times. The chain recombines TRBV3-1 with TRBJ2-1; 9 bases map to TRBD2. After removal of 3 bases from V and 6 bases from J, the junction contained 12 bases not matched to a gene. Germline loops: CDR1 LGHDT, CDR2 YNNKEL (reference sequence). This CDR3 spans 17 amino acids. Written as DNA, the CDR3 is TGTGCCAGCAGCCACCTCTCGGGCGGGAGGGCAATCAATGAGCAGTTCTTC. Amino acid sequence: CASSHLSGGRAINEQFF.

The V gene is TRBV5-1, the J gene TRBJ1-5; maybe TRBD1 (5 bases). Germline V CDR1 and CDR2: SGHRS, YFSETQ. V lost 0 bases and J 5 bases, leaving 9 bases between the germline ends. This CDR3 is built from 14 residues. The CDR3 bases are TGCGCCAGCAGCTTGGGTGACAGCGATCAGCCCCAGCATTTT. Translating gives CASSLGDSDQPQHF. The whole variable domain, remainder taken from reference TRBV5-1 and TRBJ1-5, is KAGVTQTPRYLIKTRGQQVTLSCSPISGHRSVSWYQQTPGQGLQFLFEYFSETQRNKGNFPGRFSGRQFSNSRSEMNVSTLELGDSALYLCASSLGDSDQPQHFGDGTRLSIL.

This clonotype turned up a few times. V usage is TRBV6-5 and J usage is TRBJ2-3, with D unresolved. Trimming cost V 2 bases and J 0 bases, with 15 bases left between them. Germline assignment: CDR1 MNHEY and CDR2 SVGAGI. The CDR3 length is 17 residues. The CDR3: CASSYGGLLGSTDTQYF. The DNA for the CDR3 is TGTGCCAGCAGTTACGGTGGTCTTCTAGGTAGCACAGATACGCAGTATTTT.

This clonotype appeared a few times. An end of the junction differs from the germline gene, which may be a read error. V is TRBV7-2 and J is TRBJ1-5; D gene unclear. The CDR3 contains 13 residues. Germline CDR1 is SGHTA and CDR2 is FQGNSA. The CDR3 nucleotides are TGTGCCAGCAGCGTAGCCCGCAATCAGCCCCAGCATTTT. Residues: CASSVARNQPQHF.